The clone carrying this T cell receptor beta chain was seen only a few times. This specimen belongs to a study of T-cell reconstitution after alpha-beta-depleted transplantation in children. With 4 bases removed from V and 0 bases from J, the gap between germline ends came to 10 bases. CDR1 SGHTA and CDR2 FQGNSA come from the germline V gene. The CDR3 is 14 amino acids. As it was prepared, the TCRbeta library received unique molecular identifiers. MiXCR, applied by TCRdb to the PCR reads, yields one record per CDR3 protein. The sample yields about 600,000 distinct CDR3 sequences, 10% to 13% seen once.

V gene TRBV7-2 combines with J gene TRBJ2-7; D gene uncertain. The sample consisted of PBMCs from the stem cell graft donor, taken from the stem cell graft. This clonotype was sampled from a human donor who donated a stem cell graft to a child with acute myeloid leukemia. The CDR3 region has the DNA TGTGCCAGCAGCTCTGTACGTATCTCCTACGAGCAGTACTTC. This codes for CASSSVRISYEQYF.